These T cell receptor beta chains were read from a single sample in a study of T cells in Graves' hyperthyroidism and ophthalmopathy. TCRdb ran MiXCR on the multiplex PCR reads and lists one entry per CDR3 protein. The table includes more than 150,000 distinct CDR3 sequences, over 15% detected once. The sequenced sample consisted of blood. The receptors originated from a woman in her fifties or sixties with Graves' hyperthyroidism. The CDR3 runs from the conserved cysteine through the conserved F or W. Fields, in order: V gene, clone size, D gene, J gene, CDR3 protein, CDR3 DNA. D genes are given only for firm matches. Clone size, where shown, is once, few, many, or a class for clones that have expanded.

V: TRBV6-2/TRBV6-3; size: many; D: NA; J: TRBJ1-5; CDR3: CASSYSPGPTSPQHF; DNA: TGTGCCAGCAGTTACTCGCCGGGACCGACTTCGCCCCAGCATTTT
V: TRBV3-1; size: NA; D: TRBD2; J: TRBJ2-5; CDR3: CASSPPWAGGPQYF; DNA: TGTGCCAGCAGCCCTCCCTGGGCGGGGGGACCACAGTACTTC
V: TRBV12-3/TRBV12-4; size: NA; D: TRBD1; J: TRBJ1-1; CDR3: CASSFTGDRGSAEAFF; DNA: TGTGCCAGCAGTTTCACAGGGGATCGAGGGAGCGCTGAAGCTTTCTTT
V: TRBV7-8; size: NA; D: NA; J: TRBJ1-5; CDR3: CASSLGRGRGNRPQHF; DNA: TGTGCCAGCAGCCTGGGGCGAGGACGGGGCAATCGGCCCCAGCATTTT
V: TRBV19; size: many; D: NA; J: TRBJ2-1; CDR3: CASMRVGSSYNEQFF; DNA: TGTGCCAGTATGCGAGTGGGGAGCTCCTACAATGAGCAGTTCTTC
V: TRBV20-1; size: many; D: NA; J: TRBJ1-1; CDR3: CSARDPQVNTEAFF; DNA: TGCAGTGCTAGAGATCCGCAGGTGAACACTGAAGCTTTCTTT
V: TRBV7-2; size: NA; D: NA; J: TRBJ2-1; CDR3: CASSRPGAYNEQFF; DNA: TGTGCCAGCAGCCGCCCGGGGGCCTACAATGAGCAGTTCTTC
V: TRBV19; size: few; D: NA; J: TRBJ2-3; CDR3: CASSPRTHITDTQYF; DNA: TGTGCCAGTAGTCCTCGGACACACATCACAGATACGCAGTATTTT
V: TRBV7-2; size: many; D: NA; J: TRBJ2-7; CDR3: CASRTGSYEQYF; DNA: TGTGCCAGCAGGACGGGCAGCTACGAGCAGTACTTC
V: TRBV6-1; size: NA; D: NA; J: TRBJ2-5; CDR3: CASTRTLSETQYF; DNA: TGTGCCAGCACCCGGACGCTTTCGGAGACCCAGTACTTC
V: TRBV7-9; size: many; D: TRBD2; J: TRBJ2-1; CDR3: CASSQTTSGFYNEQFF; DNA: TGTGCCAGCAGCCAAACGACTAGCGGGTTCTACAATGAGCAGTTCTTC
V: TRBV6-1; size: NA; D: NA; J: TRBJ2-1; CDR3: CATFPGEGEQFF; DNA: TGTGCCACCTTCCCCGGGGAAGGTGAGCAGTTCTTC
V: TRBV6-2/TRBV6-3; size: few; D: NA; J: TRBJ2-7; CDR3: CASSYRDLSSYEQYF; DNA: TGTGCCAGCAGTTACCGGGACCTGAGCTCCTACGAGCAGTACTTC
V: TRBV19; size: many; D: NA; J: TRBJ2-5; CDR3: CASRGDRETQYF; DNA: TGTGCCAGCAGGGGGGACCGGGAGACCCAGTACTTC
V: TRBV5-1; size: many; D: NA; J: TRBJ2-2; CDR3: CASSLPGELFF; DNA: TGCGCCAGCAGCTTGCCCGGGGAGCTGTTTTTT
V: TRBV2; size: many; D: NA; J: TRBJ2-1; CDR3: CASTLYNEQFF; DNA: TGTGCCAGCACTCTCTACAATGAGCAGTTCTTC
V: TRBV7-8; size: many; D: NA; J: TRBJ2-7; CDR3: CASSPDYTATYEQYF; DNA: TGTGCCAGCAGCCCCGATTATACAGCTACCTACGAGCAGTACTTC
V: TRBV5-1; size: many; D: NA; J: TRBJ2-2; CDR3: CASSLAVAVGLNTGELFF; DNA: TGCGCCAGCAGCTTGGCGGTGGCGGTGGGGCTGAACACCGGGGAGCTGTTTTTT